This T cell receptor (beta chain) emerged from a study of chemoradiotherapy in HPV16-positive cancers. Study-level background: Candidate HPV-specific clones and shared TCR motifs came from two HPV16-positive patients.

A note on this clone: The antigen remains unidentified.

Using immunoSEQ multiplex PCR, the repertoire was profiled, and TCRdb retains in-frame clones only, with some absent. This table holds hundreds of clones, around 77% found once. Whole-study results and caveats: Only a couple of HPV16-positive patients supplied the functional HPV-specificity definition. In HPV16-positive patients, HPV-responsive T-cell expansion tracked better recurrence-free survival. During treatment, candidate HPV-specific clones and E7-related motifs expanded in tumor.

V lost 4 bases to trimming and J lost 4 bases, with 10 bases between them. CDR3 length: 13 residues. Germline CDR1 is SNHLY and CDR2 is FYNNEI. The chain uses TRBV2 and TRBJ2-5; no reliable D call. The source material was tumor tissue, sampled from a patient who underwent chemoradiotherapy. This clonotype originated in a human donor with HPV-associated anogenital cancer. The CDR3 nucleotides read TGTGCCAGCAGTGCTGAGCGCAGAGAGACCCAGTACTTC. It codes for CASSAERRETQYF.